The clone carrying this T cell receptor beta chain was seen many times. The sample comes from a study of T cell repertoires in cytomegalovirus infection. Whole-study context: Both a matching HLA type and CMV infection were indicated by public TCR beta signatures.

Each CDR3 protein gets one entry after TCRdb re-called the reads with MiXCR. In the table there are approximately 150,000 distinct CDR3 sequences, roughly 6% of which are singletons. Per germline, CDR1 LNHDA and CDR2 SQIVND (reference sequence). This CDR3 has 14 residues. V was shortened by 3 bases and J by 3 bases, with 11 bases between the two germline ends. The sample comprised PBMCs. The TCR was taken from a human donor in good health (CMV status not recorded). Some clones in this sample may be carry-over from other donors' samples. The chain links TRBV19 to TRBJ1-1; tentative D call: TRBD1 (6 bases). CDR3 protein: CASSIWGLDTEAFF. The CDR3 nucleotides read TGTGCCAGTAGTATTTGGGGGCTGGACACTGAAGCTTTCTTT.